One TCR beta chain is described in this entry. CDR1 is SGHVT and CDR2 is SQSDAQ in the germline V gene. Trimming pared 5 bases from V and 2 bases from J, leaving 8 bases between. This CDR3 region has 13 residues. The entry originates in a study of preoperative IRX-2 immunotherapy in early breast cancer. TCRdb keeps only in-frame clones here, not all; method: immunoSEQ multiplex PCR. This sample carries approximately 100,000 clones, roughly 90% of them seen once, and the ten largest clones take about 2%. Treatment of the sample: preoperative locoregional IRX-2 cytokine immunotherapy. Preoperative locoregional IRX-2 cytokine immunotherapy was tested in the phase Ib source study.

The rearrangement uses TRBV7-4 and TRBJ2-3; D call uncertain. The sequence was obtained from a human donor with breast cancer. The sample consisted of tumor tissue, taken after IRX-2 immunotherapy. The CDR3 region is CASSGQNTDTQYF. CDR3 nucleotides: TGTGCCAGCAGCGGCCAGAACACAGATACGCAGTATTTT.